Listed below are T cell receptor beta chains from one sample, sequenced in a study of OX40 agonist ivuxolimab in advanced cancers. The assay was immunoSEQ multiplex PCR, and TCRdb's table has in-frame clones only and misses some. There are some 57,000 clones in the sample; about nine tenths occur only once, and approximately 23% lies in the top ten. Sequenced here: CD4+ or CD8+ T cells sorted from blood, sampled in a trial of the OX40 agonist ivuxolimab. These receptors were collected from an adult with an advanced solid tumor such as melanoma, head and neck, liver or kidney cancer. Both conserved end residues are part of each CDR3. The order of the fields is D gene, V gene, CDR3 length, J gene, clone size, CDR3 DNA, CDR3 protein. D genes are given only for firm matches. Part of the rows lack a size; the others show once, few, many or a class for expanded clones.

>TRBD1|TRBV28|15|TRBJ1-4|.
TGTGCCAGCAGTTCACAGGGGAAGCAGTTTGAAAAACTGTTTTTT
CASSSQGKQFEKLFF
>.|TRBV4-3|15|TRBJ2-2|.
TGCGCCAGCAGCCAAGAAAACAGGAAAGACGGGGAGCTGTTTTTT
CASSQENRKDGELFF
>TRBD2|TRBV5-4|16|TRBJ2-1|.
TGTGCCAGCAGCTCTCCACTAGCGGGAGGTGTCAATGAGCAGTTCTTC
CASSSPLAGGVNEQFF
>.|TRBV6-5|16|TRBJ2-6|.
TGTGCCAGCAGTTACTCTGGACCCTCTGGGGCCAACGTCCTGACTTTC
CASSYSGPSGANVLTF
>TRBD1|TRBV27|15|TRBJ2-7|.
TGTGCCAGCAGTTTAATAGGGACAGGGGATTACGAGCAGTACTTC
CASSLIGTGDYEQYF
>TRBD2|TRBV11-1|17|TRBJ2-2|once
TGTGCCAGCAGCTTTCGAACTAGCGGGACGAACACCGGGGAGCTGTTTTTT
CASSFRTSGTNTGELFF
>TRBD2|TRBV6-1|15|TRBJ2-1|.
TGTGCCAGCAGCGAGGGGAGCGGGAGAATCTATGAGCAGTTCTTC
CASSEGSGRIYEQFF
>.|TRBV30|13|TRBJ1-5|.
TGTGCCTGGTCTGGACAACACAATCAGCCCCAGCATTTT
CAWSGQHNQPQHF
>TRBD1|TRBV28|13|TRBJ2-7|.
TGTGCCAGCACCTCGACAGGGGGGTACGAGCAGTACTTC
CASTSTGGYEQYF
>TRBD1|TRBV19|17|TRBJ1-5|.
TGTGCCAGTAGTCCCAACCCTGGACAGGCTAGCAATCAGCCCCAGCATTTT
CASSPNPGQASNQPQHF